This T cell receptor beta chain was identified during a study of cytomegalovirus exposure and HLA in healthy donors. On the study more broadly: In a later analysis, the 100 to 150 validation repertoires were reported to have used the same platform as the roughly 700 first-cohort repertoires. Overall study results and limits: In a later analysis, first-cohort TCR clusters were found to tend to co-occur in the 120 or so validation repertoires.

On this clone: Its antigen is as yet unknown.

The validation cohort, a group of 90 to 150 subjects, included the donors and was separate from the approximately 680-subject first cohort. Sequencing used immunoSEQ multiplex PCR; TCRdb keeps in-frame clones, though not all of them. The data show fewer than 120,000 clones, roughly 87% seen once. The CDR3 runs 11 residues. Germline V gene sequence: CDR1 GTSNPN, CDR2 SVGIG (reference sequence). Trimming took off 3 bases at V and 4 bases at J, with 6 bases between the two ends. This sequence joins TRBV30 and TRBJ2-5, with D perhaps TRBD2 (6 bases). This clonotype was sampled from a woman younger than 35 in good health and CMV-seronegative. The sequencing sample was made of PBMCs. The CDR3 here is CAWRGGETQYF. CDR3 coding DNA: TGTGCCTGGAGGGGAGGAGAGACCCAGTACTTC. Looking up the rest from reference TRBV30 and TRBJ2-5 gives the full variable domain: SQTIHQWPATLVQPVGSPLSLECTVEGTSNPNLYWYRQAAGRGLQLLFYSVGIGQISSEVPQNLSASRPQDRQFILSSKKLLLSDSGFYLCAWRGGETQYFGPGTRLLVL.